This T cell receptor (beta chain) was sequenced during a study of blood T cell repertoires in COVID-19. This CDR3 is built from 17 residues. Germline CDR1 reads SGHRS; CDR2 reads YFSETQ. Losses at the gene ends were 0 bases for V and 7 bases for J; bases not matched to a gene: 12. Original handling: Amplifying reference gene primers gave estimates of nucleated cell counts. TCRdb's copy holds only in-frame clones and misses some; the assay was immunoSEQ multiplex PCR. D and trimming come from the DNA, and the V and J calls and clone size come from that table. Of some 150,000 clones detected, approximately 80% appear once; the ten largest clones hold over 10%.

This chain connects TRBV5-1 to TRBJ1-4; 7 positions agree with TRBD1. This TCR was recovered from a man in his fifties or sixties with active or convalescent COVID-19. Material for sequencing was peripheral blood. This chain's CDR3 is CASSLDGQVGMGEKLFF. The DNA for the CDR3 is TGCGCCAGCAGCTTGGATGGACAGGTCGGAATGGGTGAAAAACTGTTTTTT.